A single sample gave rise to the 7 T cell receptor beta chains below, sequenced in a study of shared clonotypes between healthy human individuals. TCRdb's copy holds only in-frame clones and misses some; the assay was immunoSEQ multiplex PCR. Seen here are about 2,500,000 clones, approximately 92% observed once, and the top ten hold over 0.12%. Sequences were obtained from naive CD4+ T cells sorted from blood. Subset here: CD45RA+ positively selected. Receptors originate from a man between 18 and 35 years old in good health.

The rearrangement links TRBV27 to TRBJ2-3; D uncertain. V lost 3 bases, J lost 4 bases, and 11 bases lay in between. Germline loops: CDR1 MNHEY, CDR2 SMNVEV (reference sequence). There are 14 residues in the CDR3. The CDR3 DNA reads TGTGCCAGCAGTTTCTCCGGCCTACCAGATACGCAGTATTTT. Protein: CASSFSGLPDTQYF.

The chain has TRBV30 and TRBJ2-5; 14 positions match TRBD2. J gave up 5 bases and V 4 bases, and 9 bases lay outside the gene matches. The CDR3 contains 16 residues. Germline V gene lookup returns CDR1 GTSNPN and CDR2 SVGIG (reference sequence). CDR3 protein: CAWNTGLAGAGETQYF. As DNA, the CDR3 is TGTGCCTGGAATACGGGACTAGCGGGAGCTGGGGAGACCCAGTACTTC. Full variable domain (rest looked up from reference TRBV30 and TRBJ2-5): SQTIHQWPATLVQPVGSPLSLECTVEGTSNPNLYWYRQAAGRGLQLLFYSVGIGQISSEVPQNLSASRPQDRQFILSSKKLLLSDSGFYLCAWNTGLAGAGETQYFGPGTRLLVL.

The V call is TRBV18, the J call TRBJ2-5; maybe TRBD2 (5 bases). V lost 5 bases and J lost 5, with 12 bases in between. Germline values: CDR1 KGHSH, CDR2 LQKENI. The length of the CDR3 is 13 residues. The chain's CDR3 is CASSSGLAETQYF. CDR3 bases: TGTGCCAGCTCAAGCGGACTGGCGGAGACCCAGTACTTC.

On this clone: Other DNA sequences from this sample encode an identical CDR3 as well. The rearrangement links TRBV15 to TRBJ2-3, with 10 bases matching TRBD2. The CDR3 covers 16 residues. Germline CDR1 is LNHNV and CDR2 is YYDKDF (reference sequence). The ends lost 3 bases at V and 1 base at J; junction bases unmatched: 4. CDR3 nucleotide sequence: TGTGCCACCAGCAGTATCCTAGCGGGGGGCACAGATACGCAGTATTTT. It specifies CATSSILAGGTDTQYF. Full variable domain (outside the CDR3, taken from reference TRBV15 and TRBJ2-3): DAMVIQNPRYQVTQFGKPVTLSCSQTLNHNVMYWYQQKSSQAPKLLFHYYDKDFNNEADTPDNFQSRRPNTSFCFLDIRSPGLGDTAMYLCATSSILAGGTDTQYFGPGTRLTVL.

This chain links TRBV29-1 with TRBJ2-5, with D possibly TRBD2 on 5 matching bases. The V end was cut by 7 bases, the J end by 5 bases, with 14 bases between. This CDR3 has 12 residues. The germline gives CDR1 SQVTM, CDR2 ANQGSEA. The CDR3 coding sequence is TGCAGCGCGGTGGAGGTGGGTGAGACCCAGTACTTC. Encoded protein: CSAVEVGETQYF.

This clone was seen only once. The chain combines TRBV6-5 with TRBJ2-3; 8 bases align to TRBD2. V lost 0 bases and J lost 10; bases outside the gene matches: 6. This CDR3 region has 14 residues. Germline loops: CDR1 MNHEY, CDR2 SVGAGI. In nucleotides, the CDR3 is TGTGCCAGCAGTTACTCGAAACGGCGGGGGGCGCAGTATTTT. The encoded protein is CASSYSKRRGAQYF.

V usage is TRBV4-3 and J usage is TRBJ2-1; D is uncertain. Per germline, CDR1 LGHNA and CDR2 YSLEER. Trimming shortened V by 0 bases and J by 6 bases, and 9 bases separated the two germline ends. There are 14 residues in the CDR3. The CDR3 reads CASSQERSGNEQFF. CDR3 DNA: TGCGCCAGCAGCCAAGAACGGTCCGGCAATGAGCAGTTCTTC.